The 4 T cell receptor beta chains listed next were all sequenced from one sample in a study of OX40 agonist ivuxolimab in advanced cancers. Only in-frame clones appear in the TCRdb table, and some are missing; sequencing was by immunoSEQ multiplex PCR. The repertoire holds 99,000 or so clones, with 84% as singletons. The sample here was CD4+ or CD8+ T cells sorted from blood, taken in a trial of the OX40 agonist ivuxolimab. The receptors stem from an adult with an advanced solid tumor such as melanoma, head and neck, liver or kidney cancer.

The chain carries TRBV19 and TRBJ2-2; TRBD1 matches 9 bases. Germline V CDR1 and CDR2: LNHDA, SQIVND (reference sequence). The CDR3 has 15 residues. Germline trimming cut 3 bases from V and 3 bases from J; bases unmatched to any gene: 2. The CDR3 coding sequence is TGTGCCAGTAGTATTACAGGGGGCGACACCGGGGAGCTGTTTTTT. Protein: CASSITGGDTGELFF.

CDR3 region: CASSIEPRVSYGDTQYF. The CDR3, as DNA: TGTGCCAGTAGTATAGAGCCTAGGGTGTCTTATGGAGATACGCAGTATTTT. This rearrangement joins TRBV19 to TRBJ2-3, with D unclear. Looked up from germline, CDR1 is LNHDA and CDR2 is SQIVND (reference sequence). V lost 0 bases and J 5 bases, leaving 18 bases between the germline ends. The CDR3 contains 17 residues.

The V and J genes are TRBV6-1 and TRBJ2-5; perhaps TRBD2 as D (6 bases). V was trimmed by 5 bases and J by 5 bases, leaving 18 bases between them. CDR1 MNHNS and CDR2 SASEGT come from the germline V gene. This CDR3 has 15 residues. The CDR3 reads CASSPLSAGRETQYF. The DNA for the CDR3 is TGTGCCAGCAGTCCCCTCTCGGCAGGGAGGGAGACCCAGTACTTC.

This clone was seen only once. This chain links TRBV29-1 with TRBJ1-2, with D possibly TRBD1 on 6 matching bases. This CDR3 has 13 amino acids. Trimming removed 7 bases from V and 4 bases from J, with 16 bases in between. Germline-derived CDR1 and CDR2 are SQVTM and ANQGSEA. The chain's CDR3 is CSAGDRLVYGYTF. The DNA of the CDR3 is TGCAGCGCCGGAGACAGGCTAGTCTATGGCTACACCTTC.